These 14 T cell receptor beta chains were sequenced from one sample in a study of blood T cells in healthy people across ages. Primed by a sample-barcoded 5' primer and a J-beta primer mix, a second PCR proceeded for roughly 6 to 12 cycles. TCRdb re-derived calls from the 5' RACE reads in MiXCR, one entry per CDR3 protein. The sample has about 1.4 million distinct CDR3 sequences, 55% to 75% seen once. Sequenced material: blood. The receptors originated from a man aged 18 to 29 in good health.

The chain links TRBV29-1 to TRBJ1-2, with D possibly matching TRBD1 (6 bases). Trimming pared 5 bases from V and 1 base from J, leaving 14 bases between. CDR1 is SQVTM and CDR2 is ANQGSEA in the germline V gene. This CDR3 has 14 residues. The CDR3 region has the DNA TGCAGCGTTATTATCCGGGACAATAACTATGGCTACACCTTC. Its translation is CSVIIRDNNYGYTF.

The count of this clonotype is one. The chain joins TRBV2 to TRBJ1-1; TRBD1 matches at 12 bases. Germline CDR1 is SNHLY and CDR2 is FYNNEI. This CDR3 comprises 17 residues. V was pared by 4 bases and J by 4 bases, with 10 bases of the junction left unmatched. The CDR3 bases are TGTGCCAGCAGTGGAAACCGGGACAGGGGGCGCGTCACTGAAGCTTTCTTT. Residues: CASSGNRDRGRVTEAFF.

The rearrangement links TRBV2 to TRBJ1-2; TRBD1 matches 8 bases. Per the germline V gene, CDR1 is SNHLY and CDR2 is FYNNEI. V lost 6 bases and J lost 5; bases outside the gene matches: 8. The CDR3 is made up of 14 amino acids. CDR3 bases: TGTGCCAGCAGAGCCAAGACAGGGGCTTATGGCTACACCTTC. Translating gives CASRAKTGAYGYTF.

The J gene is TRBJ2-3, the V gene TRBV24-1; D call uncertain. V was cut by 7 bases and J by 0 bases, with 7 bases left in between. The CDR3 is 13 amino acids. From germline, CDR1 is KGHDR and CDR2 SFDVKD. Here the CDR3 DNA reads TGTGCCACCAGAAGCACTAGCACAGATACGCAGTATTTT. Amino acids: CATRSTSTDTQYF.

This clonotype was seen a single time. The chain uses TRBV10-3 and TRBJ1-2, with a tentative D call TRBD1 (5 bases). Trimming left V 4 bases short and J 4 bases short, with 19 bases between. Germline assignment: CDR1 ENHRY and CDR2 SYGVKD. The CDR3 is 16 residues long. The CDR3 region has the DNA TGTGCCATCAGTGCGGGGCAGGGCCGCGTTGCCTATGGCTACACCTTC. As protein: CAISAGQGRVAYGYTF.

The chain has TRBV10-3 and TRBJ1-3; maybe TRBD1 (6 bases). This CDR3 is 13 amino acids long. V lost 6 bases and J lost 4, with 10 bases in between. Germline V gene data show CDR1 as ENHRY and CDR2 as SYGVKD. For the CDR3, the DNA is TGTGCCATCAGGGCGACAGGCGGAAACACCATATATTTT. This codes for CAIRATGGNTIYF.

The chain employs TRBV29-1 and TRBJ2-1; no clear D gene. Trimming cost V 5 bases and J 7 bases, with 24 bases left between them. This CDR3 comprises 16 residues. Germline CDR1 reads SQVTM; CDR2 reads ANQGSEA. CDR3 amino acids: CSVQRTVVGMSNEQFF. CDR3 sequence (DNA): TGCAGCGTTCAACGAACCGTGGTTGGTATGTCGAATGAGCAGTTCTTC.

The chain employs TRBV4-2 and TRBJ1-2; a possible D gene is TRBD1 (5 bases). The ends were cut back, 4 bases at V and 10 bases at J, with 10 bases in the middle. Germline CDR1 and CDR2: LGHNA and YNFKEQ. The CDR3 consists of 11 residues. Here the CDR3 reads CASSPGPDYTF. The DNA of the CDR3 is TGTGCCAGCAGCCCGGGACCTGACTACACCTTC.

This chain uses TRBV6-1 with TRBJ1-5; a possible D gene is TRBD1 (6 bases). Germline CDR1 is MNHNS and CDR2 is SASEGT. CDR3 length: 17 amino acids. Trimming took off 1 base at V and 0 bases at J, with 13 bases between the two ends. The DNA for the CDR3 is TGTGCCAGCAGTGAAGGCAGGGGAGATTATAGCAATCAGCCCCAGCATTTT. Translated, it gives CASSEGRGDYSNQPQHF.

This clonotype occurred a few times. The CDR3 loop reads CATLSGVNFYEQYF. The DNA of the CDR3 is TGTGCCACCCTTAGCGGGGTCAATTTCTACGAGCAGTACTTC. J is TRBJ2-7 and V is TRBV6-6; 8 bases align to TRBD2. In germline, CDR1 is MNHNY, CDR2 SVGAGI (reference sequence). There are 14 residues in the CDR3. The trim removed 10 bases at V and 3 bases at J, leaving 11 bases unmatched.

This chain links TRBV4-1 with TRBJ2-1; 7 bases are shared with TRBD2. The J segment lost 6 bases and the V segment lost 2 bases, leaving 4 bases of the junction unmatched. This CDR3 comprises 14 residues. Germline values: CDR1 MGHRA, CDR2 YSYEKL. CDR3 amino acids: CASSQPGLGNEQFF. The DNA of the CDR3 is TGCGCCAGCAGCCAACCCGGACTAGGCAATGAGCAGTTCTTC.

The chain employs TRBV4-2 and TRBJ2-1, with a possible D match to TRBD2 (5 bases). V was cut by 0 bases and J by 0 bases, with 12 bases left in between. The CDR3 contains 17 residues. Germline assignment: CDR1 LGHNA and CDR2 YNFKEQ. DNA for the CDR3: TGTGCCAGCAGCCAAGAGGCAGCGGATTACTCCTACAATGAGCAGTTCTTC. Amino acid sequence: CASSQEAADYSYNEQFF.

This clonotype was observed a handful of times. One base away lies a much larger clone, so this may be a sequencing read error. CDR3 sequence reads: CASRPSVYNEQYF. The CDR3 DNA sequence: TGTGCCAGCAGGCCTAGCGTCTACAATGAGCAGTACTTC. This chain uses TRBV2 with TRBJ2-1; maybe TRBD2 (6 bases). The closer fit of TRBJ2-7 to the DNA end suggests the J call may be wrong. This CDR3 has 13 amino acids. The germline V gene encodes CDR1 SNHLY and CDR2 FYNNEI.

The table lists this clonotype with a count of one. The chain combines TRBV12-3 or TRBV12-4 with TRBJ2-7; the D gene is possibly TRBD1 (5 bases). V was shortened by 3 bases and J by 5 bases, with 11 bases between the two germline ends. The CDR3 is 13 residues long. The CDR3 here is CASSFSTADEQYF. The CDR3 DNA reads TGTGCCAGCAGTTTTTCGACAGCCGACGAGCAGTACTTC.